Listed here are 11 T cell receptor beta chains from one sample, sequenced in a study of blood T cell repertoires in COVID-19. This table comes from immunoSEQ multiplex PCR, and its TCRdb copy is limited to in-frame clones, with some not included. Of some 120,000 clones in the sample, about 79% were seen once. Sequencing input: peripheral blood. The receptor source for this set is a woman between 50 and 59 years old with acute or convalescent COVID-19.

The chain employs TRBV7-8 and TRBJ1-1, with a weak D call TRBD1 (5 bases). This CDR3 spans 16 amino acids. Per germline, CDR1 SGHVS and CDR2 FQNEAQ. Trimming cost V 1 base and J 5 bases, with 17 bases left between them. CDR3 nucleotides: TGTGCCAGCAGCTTAGGCAGGGAAAATGTGTGGACTGAAGCTTTCTTT. This gives the protein CASSLGRENVWTEAFF.

This chain uses TRBV5-1 with TRBJ1-5; D not resolved. Germline assignment: CDR1 SGHRS and CDR2 YFSETQ. The V gene lost 3 bases and the J gene lost 2 bases, with 9 bases spanning the gap. The CDR3 covers 14 residues. CDR3 amino acids: CASSSGVGNQPQHF. CDR3 nucleotides: TGCGCCAGCAGCTCCGGTGTGGGCAATCAGCCCCAGCATTTT.

This clone was picked up a small number of times. The V and J genes are TRBV2 and TRBJ1-1; D is unclear. Trimming pared 4 bases from V and 3 bases from J, leaving 6 bases between. The germline CDR1 and CDR2 sequences are SNHLY and FYNNEI. This CDR3 contains 12 residues. The CDR3 DNA sequence: TGTGCCAGCAGTGTGGCAGACACTGAAGCTTTCTTT. This translates into CASSVADTEAFF.

In its sample, this clone was seen a few times. V usage is TRBV6-2 or TRBV6-3 and J usage is TRBJ1-5; no firm D call. Germline assignment: CDR1 MNHEY and CDR2 SVGEGT. The V end was cut by 6 bases, the J end by 6 bases, with 9 bases between. CDR3 length equals 12 residues. CDR3: CASSSAGQPQHF. The CDR3 nucleotides are TGTGCCAGCAGCTCCGCAGGTCAGCCCCAGCATTTT.

The chain employs TRBV2 and TRBJ1-5, with TRBD1 identical over 8 bases. The CDR3 is 14 amino acids. J lost 9 bases, V lost 2 bases, and 6 bases had no gene match. Per the germline V gene, CDR1 is SNHLY and CDR2 is FYNNEI. For the CDR3, the DNA is TGTGCCAGCAGTGAAAGAGGACAGGGACTGCCCCAGCATTTT. Protein sequence: CASSERGQGLPQHF.

This clone was detected a few times. The V gene is TRBV5-6, the J gene TRBJ2-7; possible D gene TRBD2, 6 bases. V dropped 0 bases and J dropped 9 bases, with 10 bases sitting between them. This CDR3 contains 12 residues. CDR1 is SGHDT, CDR2 YYEEEE, per germline. This CDR3 reads CASSLGPGGQYF. The CDR3 nucleotides are TGTGCCAGCAGCTTGGGCCCCGGGGGGCAGTACTTC.

The chain carries TRBV27 and TRBJ1-1, with D possibly TRBD1 on 6 matching bases. The CDR3 sequence is 16 residues long. The V end lost 5 bases, the J end lost 1 base, and 17 bases lay between the germline ends. Germline loops: CDR1 MNHEY, CDR2 SMNVEV (reference sequence). The CDR3 sequence: CASSGSTGIKNTEAFF. In DNA, the CDR3 is TGTGCCAGCAGTGGATCAACAGGGATTAAGAACACTGAAGCTTTCTTT.

The genes are TRBV18 and TRBJ1-2, with D possibly TRBD1 on 5 matching bases. The V end was cut by 2 bases, the J end by 12 bases, with 19 bases between. CDR1 is KGHSH, CDR2 LQKENI, per germline. The CDR3 sequence is 14 residues long. The CDR3 DNA reads as TGTGCCAGCTCACCATTGGACACCGGTCAGGTTGACACCTTC. Its translation: CASSPLDTGQVDTF.

V gene TRBV3-1 (or the pseudogene TRBV3-2) combines with J gene TRBJ2-7, with TRBD1 identical over 7 bases. Germline loops: CDR1 LGHDT, CDR2 YNNKEL (reference sequence). With 2 bases clipped from V and 6 bases from J, the junction kept 13 bases outside the gene matches. CDR3 size: 16 residues. The CDR3 sequence is CASSQIPRDSYGEQYF. CDR3 nucleotides: TGTGCCAGCAGCCAAATCCCCCGGGACAGCTACGGCGAGCAGTACTTC.

The chain uses TRBV9 and TRBJ1-3, with TRBD1 matching over 12 bases. The CDR3 consists of 15 residues. Trimming cost V 3 bases and J 7 bases; bases outside gene matches: 5. The germline V gene encodes CDR1 SGDLS and CDR2 YYNGEE. CDR3 nucleotides: TGTGCCAGCAGCGAGATGGGGACAGGGGGCAACACCATATATTTT. It yields the protein CASSEMGTGGNTIYF. Supplemented by reference TRBV9 and TRBJ1-3, the full variable domain reads DSGVTQTPKHLITATGQRVTLRCSPRSGDLSVYWYQQSLDQGLQFLIQYYNGEERAKGNILERFSAQQFPDLHSELNLSSLELGDSALYFCASSEMGTGGNTIYFGEGSWLTVV.

The rearrangement uses TRBV18 and TRBJ1-1, with 8 positions matching TRBD1. V dropped 3 bases and J dropped 4; count of bases not matched to a gene: 4. This CDR3 region has 14 residues. Germline CDR1 reads KGHSH; CDR2 reads LQKENI. The CDR3 loop reads CASSPDRGVTEAFF. Written as DNA, the CDR3 is TGTGCCAGCTCACCCGACAGGGGTGTCACTGAAGCTTTCTTT. The full variable domain, with the rest looked up from reference TRBV18 and TRBJ1-1, is NAGVMQNPRHLVRRRGQEARLRCSPMKGHSHVYWYRQLPEEGLKFMVYLQKENIIDESGMPKERFSAEFPKEGPSILRIQQVVRGDSAAYFCASSPDRGVTEAFFGQGTRLTVV.